This T cell receptor (beta chain) was identified in a study of blood T cells in healthy people across ages. The study's findings and limits: Donor CMV status, an unknown factor, possibly confounded changes in expanded clonotypes.

CDR1 SGHRS and CDR2 YFSETQ come from the germline V gene. J was trimmed by 3 bases and V by 5 bases; bases with no gene match: 7. The CDR3 has 14 amino acids. Combining a sample-barcoded 5' primer with a J-beta primer mix, a second PCR ran for 7 to 11 cycles. A template-switch adaptor that had 12 random nucleotides put a tag on each cDNA molecule. Every sample produced at least 2.5 million CDR3-containing paired-end reads. One entry per CDR3 protein, called by TCRdb with MiXCR from the 5' RACE reads. The sample has 1.5 million to 2 million distinct CDR3 sequences, 28% seen once. With respect to this clonotype: The antigen is not known.

V and J are TRBV5-1 and TRBJ1-1; 7 nucleotides match TRBD1. Sample: blood. The sequence was collected from a woman in her twenties or thirties in good health. This CDR3 is CASRRTGWYTEAFF. The CDR3 coding sequence is TGCGCCAGCAGGCGGACAGGATGGTACACTGAAGCTTTCTTT. The variable domain in full, completed from reference TRBV5-1 and TRBJ1-1, reads KAGVTQTPRYLIKTRGQQVTLSCSPISGHRSVSWYQQTPGQGLQFLFEYFSETQRNKGNFPGRFSGRQFSNSRSEMNVSTLELGDSALYLCASRRTGWYTEAFFGQGTRLTVV.